This T cell receptor (beta chain) appears in the sequencing data of a study of beta chain features in type 1 diabetes. Study-level information: Summed over all samples, the examined sorted cells came to under 110,000,000.

Every isolated RNA sample was fully reverse transcribed, so sequencing captured expressed TCRB transcripts. For naive, central memory and regulatory T cell samples, reads averaged around 3.8 million. Produced via immunoSEQ multiplex PCR; TCRdb's table is partial and in-frame only. The data contain more than 100,000 clones, approximately 10% of them singletons. This clone was picked up a small number of times. The antigen remains undetermined. The germline V gene has CDR1 SGHRS and CDR2 YFSETQ. V was trimmed by 7 bases and J by 4 bases, leaving 19 bases between them. The CDR3 covers 15 residues. Study results and caveats: These data did not resolve whether HLA type affects TCRB rearrangement. Sampled from patients, naive, central memory and Treg TCRB repertoires appeared more similar than those sampled from healthy donors. Type 1 diabetes patients had TCRB CDR3s that were shorter (moderately but significantly so) in all four CD4+ subsets.

The sequencing sample was made of central memory CD4+ T cells from blood. The chain couples TRBV5-1 to TRBJ2-3; possibly TRBD1 for D (6 bases). The receptor comes from a man aged 30 to 39 with type 1 diabetes. The CDR3 region is CASYPQGNEADTQYF. For the CDR3, the DNA is TGCGCCAGCTATCCACAGGGAAATGAGGCAGATACGCAGTATTTT.